A selection of T cell receptor beta chains follows, all from one sample in a study of T cells in Graves' hyperthyroidism and ophthalmopathy. TCRdb re-called the multiplex PCR reads with MiXCR, one entry per CDR3 protein. The table has about 98,000 distinct CDR3 sequences, 35% to 50% seen once; the top ten hold roughly 10%. Sequencing used peripheral blood or thyroid tissue (not recorded which). These TCRs come from a woman between 25 and 40 years old with Graves' hyperthyroidism. CDR3s include the opening cysteine and the closing phenylalanine or tryptophan. The D gene is left open where the match is weak. The size entry is marked missing in some rows and otherwise reads once, few, many or a size class.

D gene,clone size,J gene,V gene,CDR3 protein,CDR3 DNA
TRBD1,NA,TRBJ2-5,TRBV7-2,CASSLAPTGGQPQETQYF,TGTGCCAGCAGCTTAGCCCCGACAGGGGGCCAGCCCCAAGAGACCCAGTACTTC
TRBD2,NA,TRBJ2-2,TRBV12-3/TRBV12-4,CASSSTGLAGGEPLF,TGTGCCAGCAGTTCCACGGGACTAGCAGGCGGGGAGCCGCTTTTT
NA,NA,TRBJ2-7,TRBV2,CASSPGPRREQYF,TGTGCCAGCAGCCCGGGACCCAGACGGGAGCAGTATTTC
NA,many,TRBJ2-3,TRBV20-1,CSAKPLQGEVTDTQYF,TGCAGTGCTAAACCCCTACAGGGTGAAGTTACAGATACGCAGTATTTT
TRBD2,many,TRBJ2-7,TRBV7-9,CASSLGLAGAPHEQYF,TGTGCCAGCAGCTTAGGACTAGCGGGAGCGCCCCACGAGCAGTACTTC
TRBD1,many,TRBJ2-7,TRBV28,CASTNPGTGAGQYF,TGTGCCAGCACCAACCCCGGGACAGGGGCCGGGCAGTACTTC
TRBD2,NA,TRBJ2-5,TRBV7-9,CASTATPGLAGGGETQYF,TGTGCCAGCACTGCCACCCCGGGACTAGCGGGAGGAGGAGAGACCCAGTACTTC
NA,once,TRBJ2-6,TRBV12-3/TRBV12-4,CASSPSPSGANVLTF,TGTGCCAGCAGTCCGAGTCCTTCTGGGGCCAACGTCCTGACTTTC
NA,NA,TRBJ1-2,TRBV3-1,CASSQGGRRGYTF,TGTGCCAGCAGCCAAGGGGGACGGCGTGGCTACACCTTC
NA,many,TRBJ2-3,TRBV24-1,CATSDWPGAHHF,TGTGCCACCAGTGATTGGCCGGGAGCCCACCATTTT
NA,many,TRBJ1-1,TRBV11-2,CASSLRGMNTEAFF,TGTGCCAGCAGCTTACGGGGAATGAACACTGAAGCTTTCTTT
NA,many,TRBJ1-1,TRBV5-1,CASSQMTGWTEAFF,TGCGCCAGCAGCCAGATGACAGGTTGGACTGAAGCTTTCTTT
NA,many,TRBJ1-5,TRBV2,CASSRDGPWGQPQHF,TGTGCCAGCAGCCGGGACGGCCCCTGGGGTCAGCCCCAGCATTTT
NA,NA,TRBJ2-7,TRBV2,CASSVQGGDDYEQYF,TGTGCCAGCAGTGTCCAGGGGGGAGACGACTACGAGCAGTACTTC
TRBD1,many,TRBJ2-7,TRBV10-3,CAISEWGQGTYEQYF,TGTGCCATCAGTGAGTGGGGACAGGGAACCTACGAGCAGTACTTC
TRBD1,few,TRBJ1-1,TRBV29-1,CSVEADRATEAFF,TGCAGCGTTGAAGCCGACAGGGCAACTGAAGCTTTCTTT
NA,medium-sized,TRBJ1-3,TRBV7-3,CASSLGGPSSGNTIYF,TGTGCCAGCAGCTTAGGGGGACCAAGCTCTGGAAACACCATATATTTT
TRBD1,many,TRBJ2-7,TRBV19,CATAQDRGYEQYF,TGTGCCACTGCTCAGGACAGGGGCTACGAGCAGTACTTC
TRBD1,many,TRBJ1-2,TRBV5-1,CASSLSGGYGYTF,TGCGCCAGCAGCTTGTCAGGGGGCTATGGCTACACCTTC
NA,few,TRBJ2-1,TRBV27,CASSLAAGNIYNEQFF,TGTGCCAGCAGTTTGGCTGCAGGGAATATCTACAATGAGCAGTTCTTC
NA,NA,TRBJ2-2,TRBV20-1,CSAQRTSGELFF,TGCAGTGCCCAGAGGACGAGTGGGGAGCTGTTTTTT
NA,once,TRBJ2-7,TRBV2,CASSARPDASYEQYF,TGTGCCAGCAGTGCTAGGCCGGACGCCTCCTACGAGCAGTACTTC
NA,many,TRBJ2-6,TRBV7-3,CASKLGAGANVLTF,TGTGCCAGCAAGTTAGGGGCAGGGGCCAACGTCCTGACTTTC
TRBD2,many,TRBJ2-7,TRBV28,CASSLRLAVTYEQYF,TGTGCCAGCAGTTTGAGACTAGCGGTTACCTACGAGCAGTACTTC
NA,many,TRBJ2-5,TRBV15,CATSRWGTKETQYF,TGTGCCACCAGCCGGTGGGGGACAAAAGAGACCCAGTACTTC
NA,NA,TRBJ2-7,TRBV7-8,CASSTSPADSYEQYF,TGTGCCAGCAGCACGAGCCCCGCGGATTCCTACGAGCAGTACTTC
NA,NA,TRBJ2-7,TRBV5-4,CASSYEAGEVYEQYF,TGTGCCAGCAGCTACGAAGCAGGGGAGGTCTACGAGCAGTACTTC
NA,many,TRBJ1-2,TRBV2,CASSVDTSGYTF,TGTGCCAGCAGTGTGGACACCTCGGGCTACACCTTC
TRBD2,medium-sized,TRBJ2-7,TRBV15,CATSRDRTSGFYF,TGTGCCACCAGCAGAGATCGGACTAGCGGATTTTACTTC
NA,once,TRBJ1-1,TRBV28,CASSPSTGPPNKASF,TGTGCCAGCAGTCCATCGACAGGCCCTCCCAACAAAGCTTCCTTT